The source of this T cell receptor (beta chain) is a study of T cell repertoires in cytomegalovirus infection. One entry per CDR3 protein results from TCRdb running MiXCR on the reads. The repertoire holds about 740,000 distinct CDR3 sequences, with roughly a third as singletons. Looked up from germline, CDR1 is SGHVS and CDR2 is FNYEAQ. Trimming took off 5 bases at V and 9 bases at J, with 22 bases between the two ends. This CDR3 comprises 15 residues. Comment on this clonotype: Antigen unknown.

This TCR came from a human donor in good health (CMV status not recorded). Some clones in this sample may be carry-over from other donors' samples. V usage is TRBV7-6 and J usage is TRBJ2-5; either TRBD1 or TRBD2 may fit D (6 bases each). The sequencing here drew on cultured PBMCs, taken from culture after CMV antigen stimulation. In DNA, the CDR3 is TGTGCCAGCAGCCAACGGGACACCAGACCGGGGGCCCAGTACTTC. It translates to CASSQRDTRPGAQYF.